This T cell receptor (beta chain) stems from a study of OX40 agonist ivuxolimab in advanced cancers. Whole-study results and caveats: Nonresponders included some who also had low normalized T-cell clonal expansion. CD8+ T cells showed, on average, more clonal expansion than CD4+ cells.

This CDR3 comprises 17 residues. Of note for this clone: The target antigen is unknown.

Only in-frame clones appear in the TCRdb table, and some are missing; sequencing was by immunoSEQ multiplex PCR. The sample holds 45,000 to 65,000 clones; roughly 84% are singletons and the top ten take about 13%. The V call is TRBV12-2, the J call TRBJ2-2. TRBV12-2 is given as a pseudogene. The input for sequencing was CD4+ or CD8+ T cells sorted from blood, taken in a trial of the OX40 agonist ivuxolimab. The TCR sequence derives from an adult with an advanced solid tumor such as melanoma, head and neck, liver or kidney cancer. CDR3 sequence reads: CASRPRRRAILTGELFF. The CDR3 bases are TGTGCAAGTCGCCCACGCCGTAGGGCTATTCTCACCGGGGAGCTGTTTTTT.